Listed here are 12 T cell receptor beta chains from one sample, sequenced in a study of blood T cell repertoires in COVID-19. This table comes from immunoSEQ multiplex PCR, and its TCRdb copy is limited to in-frame clones, with some not included. The table records about 45,000 clones, approximately 87% of them present only once. Sequencing was performed on peripheral blood. The receptors derive from a human donor in a cohort sampled during active COVID-19.

J is TRBJ1-1 and V is TRBV7-3; no definite D call. V was cut by 0 bases and J by 1 base, with 12 bases left in between. CDR1 and CDR2 (germline): SGHTA, FQGTGA. This CDR3 has 16 amino acids. CDR3 amino acids: CASSLTWREPNTEAFF. DNA for the CDR3: TGTGCCAGCAGCTTAACCTGGCGGGAACCGAACACTGAAGCTTTCTTT.

The V call is TRBV6-5, the J call TRBJ2-5, with 11 bases lining up with TRBD2. CDR1 is MNHEY and CDR2 is SVGAGI in the germline V gene. Germline trimming cut 2 bases from V and 13 bases from J; bases unmatched to any gene: 9. This CDR3 comprises 14 residues. The chain's CDR3 is CASSYTTSGGPWYF. For the CDR3, the DNA is TGTGCCAGCAGTTACACCACTAGCGGGGGCCCCTGGTACTTC.

The chain employs TRBV29-1 and TRBJ2-1; 10 nucleotides agree with TRBD1. V gave up 5 bases and J gave up 9 bases; unmatched junction bases: 10. This CDR3 has 14 amino acids. Germline V CDR1 and CDR2: SQVTM, ANQGSEA. The CDR3 sequence: CSVKKEGQGIEQFF. Here the CDR3 DNA reads TGCAGCGTTAAAAAGGAGGGACAGGGGATTGAGCAGTTCTTC.

This rearrangement joins TRBV7-9 to TRBJ2-5, with D perhaps matching TRBD2 (7 bases). V was trimmed by 3 bases and J by 4 bases, leaving 15 bases between them. Germline-derived CDR1 and CDR2 are SEHNR and FQNEAQ (reference sequence). The CDR3 is 15 amino acids. The CDR3 sequence: CASSFSGGLGETQYF. DNA for the CDR3: TGTGCCAGCAGCTTTTCCGGGGGGCTGGGAGAGACCCAGTACTTC.

This chain connects TRBV5-4 to TRBJ2-1, with 7 bases matching TRBD2. From germline, CDR1 is SGHNT and CDR2 YYREEE (reference sequence). The CDR3 sequence is 15 residues long. Trimming cost V 0 bases and J 7 bases; bases outside gene matches: 7. The chain's CDR3 is CASSLDPRGVNEQFF. The CDR3 DNA sequence: TGTGCCAGCAGCTTGGACCCCCGGGGGGTGAATGAGCAGTTCTTC.

This chain links TRBV3-1 (or the pseudogene TRBV3-2) with TRBJ2-3, with 11 bases matching TRBD2. J was trimmed by 5 bases and V by 6 bases; bases with no gene match: 4. In germline, CDR1 is LGHDT, CDR2 YNNKEL (reference sequence). The CDR3 covers 14 residues. CDR3 sequence (DNA): TGTGCCAGCAGGGGGACTAGCGGCATAGATACGCAGTATTTT. Encoded protein: CASRGTSGIDTQYF.

In its sample, this clone was seen once. The chain recombines TRBV11-2 with TRBJ2-1; 9 positions match TRBD2. The CDR3 extends over 17 amino acids. CDR1 SGHAT and CDR2 FQNNGV come from the germline V gene. V lost 0 bases, J lost 7 bases, and 10 bases stayed unmatched. The CDR3 reads CASSLDRWRGGANEQFF. CDR3 bases: TGTGCCAGCAGCTTAGATCGGTGGCGCGGGGGGGCGAATGAGCAGTTCTTC.

This clone has only one observation. This sequence joins TRBV28 and TRBJ1-2; D perhaps matches TRBD1 (5 bases). CDR1 and CDR2 from the germline V gene are MDHEN and SYDVKM. Trimming took off 1 base at V and 8 bases at J, with 8 bases between the two ends. The CDR3 contains 12 residues. The CDR3 reads CASSLSQGGYTF. CDR3 bases: TGTGCCAGCAGTTTATCCCAGGGAGGCTACACCTTC.

This clone was detected once. This chain links TRBV27 with TRBJ2-5; maybe TRBD1 (6 bases). Trimming took 10 bases from V and 5 from J, leaving 23 bases between them. The CDR3 length is 15 residues. Germline V gene lookup returns CDR1 MNHEY and CDR2 SMNVEV (reference sequence). CDR3 in DNA: TGTGCCACCCCGGATGACTCTACAGGGTCGGAGACCCAGTACTTC. Translation: CATPDDSTGSETQYF.

This clone is labeled as medium-sized. V is TRBV2 and J is TRBJ1-6, with 10 bases aligning to TRBD1. The CDR3 runs to 15 residues. Germline loops: CDR1 SNHLY, CDR2 FYNNEI. The V and J ends lost 5 bases and 10 bases, in that order; junction bases with no gene match: 8. DNA of the CDR3: TGTGCCAGCAGTTTATCCCGGGACAGGGGCTCACCCCTCCACTTT. Translating gives CASSLSRDRGSPLHF.

J is TRBJ2-3 and V is TRBV6-4; TRBD2 is a possible D gene (5 bases). Germline loops: CDR1 MRHNA, CDR2 SNTAGT. Trimming left V 11 bases short and J 9 bases short, with 18 bases between. This CDR3 comprises 12 residues. CDR3 sequence (DNA): TGTGCCCCCAGGAGGAAGTCGGAGACGCAGTATTTT. Its translation: CAPRRKSETQYF.

The gene calls are TRBV5-4 and TRBJ2-2, with TRBD2 identical over 9 bases. Germline V gene data show CDR1 as SGHNT and CDR2 as YYREEE (reference sequence). V trimming: 0 bases; J trimming: 3 bases; junction bases outside the gene matches: 9. CDR3 length: 18 residues. The CDR3 bases are TGTGCCAGCAGCTTGGCTTCAAGCGGGGGGCTATACACCGGGGAGCTGTTTTTT. Protein: CASSLASSGGLYTGELFF.